A single sample is the source of the 22 T cell receptor beta chains below, sequenced in a study of T cells in Graves' hyperthyroidism and ophthalmopathy. RNA transcripts gave rise to amplified TCR beta CDR3 regions. First-round RT-PCR with HTBI primers amplified the TCR CDR3 region. TCRdb re-analysed the multiplex PCR reads in MiXCR, keeping a single row per CDR3 protein. This table has 550,000 to 600,000 distinct CDR3 sequences, 14% appearing once. Sequenced material: blood. These receptors all come from a woman between 18 and 29 years old with Graves' ophthalmopathy.

This clonotype has at least ten counts. This chain joins TRBV19 and TRBJ2-7; 11 bases are shared with TRBD1. Trimming cost V 5 bases and J 4 bases; bases outside gene matches: 7. From germline, CDR1 is LNHDA and CDR2 SQIVND (reference sequence). CDR3 length: 15 amino acids. As DNA, the CDR3 is TGTGCCAGTAGTCCCCGGACAGGGGGCGAGTACGAGCAGTACTTC. It codes for CASSPRTGGEYEQYF.

The chain carries TRBV6-1 and TRBJ1-5, with 8 bases lining up with TRBD1. V lost 2 bases and J lost 0; bases outside the gene matches: 12. Per germline, CDR1 MNHNS and CDR2 SASEGT. The CDR3 is made up of 19 amino acids. The CDR3 here is CASSEWAGGGGYSNQPQHF. CDR3 DNA sequence: TGTGCCAGCAGTGAATGGGCAGGGGGCGGAGGGTATAGCAATCAGCCCCAGCATTTT.

The chain couples TRBV18 to TRBJ2-5; D is possibly TRBD1 or TRBD2 (5 bases each). Germline assignment: CDR1 KGHSH and CDR2 LQKENI. This CDR3 comprises 19 residues. V lost 3 bases, J lost 2 bases, and 25 bases lay in between. The CDR3 nucleotides read TGTGCCAGCTCACCCTATACTGAGGGGAGACTGAATACTCAAGAGACCCAGTACTTC. Its translation is CASSPYTEGRLNTQETQYF.

This clonotype has a count of ten or more. The chain carries TRBV6-6 and TRBJ2-1; 8 bases fit TRBD2. This CDR3 comprises 21 residues. V was pared by 0 bases and J by 4 bases, with 20 bases of the junction left unmatched. Germline V lookup: CDR1 MNHNY, CDR2 SVGAGI (reference sequence). CDR3 loop: CASSYSFSEVPGLGDYNEQFF. The CDR3 DNA sequence: TGTGCCAGCAGTTACTCGTTCAGTGAAGTCCCGGGACTAGGGGATTACAATGAGCAGTTCTTC.

This clonotype has more than one count but fewer than ten. The rearrangement uses TRBV27 and TRBJ1-2; a possible D gene is TRBD1 (5 bases). Germline CDR1 and CDR2: MNHEY and SMNVEV (reference sequence). The CDR3 is made up of 13 amino acids. V lost 8 bases and J lost 2, with 12 bases in between. In DNA, the CDR3 is TGTGCCAGCGGAAGGGGACCCAACTATGGCTACACCTTC. Protein: CASGRGPNYGYTF.

This clonotype showed up many times. The V call is TRBV5-1, the J call TRBJ2-3, with 15 nucleotides matching TRBD2. CDR3 length equals 16 residues. Germline V gene data show CDR1 as SGHRS and CDR2 as YFSETQ. V trimming: 9 bases; J trimming: 8 bases; junction bases outside the gene matches: 13. The CDR3 reads CATTRGTSGRSGTQYF. The CDR3 region has the DNA TGCGCCACCACGCGAGGGACTAGCGGGAGGTCCGGTACGCAGTATTTT.

This clonotype was seen repeatedly, ten times or more. This rearrangement joins TRBV2 to TRBJ2-3, with D maybe TRBD2 (6 bases). V was pared by 7 bases and J by 0 bases, with 8 bases between. The CDR3 sequence is 13 residues long. CDR1 and CDR2 (germline): SNHLY, FYNNEI. CDR3 region: CASTGVSTDTQYF. In DNA, the CDR3 is TGTGCCAGCACGGGAGTGAGCACAGATACGCAGTATTTT.

This clonotype was observed at least ten times. The J gene is TRBJ2-1, the V gene TRBV6-2 or TRBV6-3; the D gene is possibly TRBD1 (6 bases). There are 15 residues in the CDR3. The germline V gene has CDR1 MNHEY and CDR2 SVGEGT. Trimming left V 6 bases short and J 9 bases short, with 21 bases between. The CDR3 region is CASSRADRGWGEQFF. CDR3 DNA: TGTGCCAGCAGCCGTGCGGATAGGGGGTGGGGTGAGCAGTTCTTC.

CDR3 DNA sequence: TGTGCCAGCAGCCGGGTAGCGGGAGTTGGAGATACGCAGTATTTT. This translates into CASSRVAGVGDTQYF. The rearrangement links TRBV5-6 to TRBJ2-3; TRBD2 aligns across 9 bases. V shed 4 bases and J 5 bases; nucleotides not matched to a gene: 8. Germline V lookup: CDR1 SGHDT, CDR2 YYEEEE. The CDR3 is 15 amino acids.

This chain uses TRBV2 with TRBJ2-2; D is undetermined. This CDR3 contains 14 residues. Deletions cut 6 bases from V and 2 bases from J, with 10 bases between. Germline V lookup: CDR1 SNHLY, CDR2 FYNNEI. The DNA for the CDR3 is TGTGCCAGCAGGCGGACCACTAACACCGGGGAGCTGTTTTTT. It translates to CASRRTTNTGELFF.

This clonotype showed up just a few times. The J gene is TRBJ2-1, the V gene TRBV3-1; TRBD1 might be the D (5 bases). The CDR3 totals 14 residues. V lost 1 base and J lost 14, with 18 bases in between. Germline values: CDR1 LGHDT, CDR2 YNNKEL (reference sequence). The CDR3 here is CASSQVPRITGEFF. As DNA, the CDR3 is TGTGCCAGCAGCCAAGTCCCTCGTATTACAGGCGAGTTCTTC.

This clonotype was counted ten times or more. The CDR3 bases are TGTGCCTGGAGTGTACTAGACTTCGCAACTGGAAACACCATATATTTT. Amino acids: CAWSVLDFATGNTIYF. The J gene is TRBJ1-3, the V gene TRBV30; D gene ambiguous. Germline values: CDR1 GTSNPN, CDR2 SVGIG (reference sequence). Trimming removed 0 bases from V and 2 bases from J, with 14 bases in between. The CDR3 length is 16 residues.

This clonotype was seen repeatedly, ten times or more. This chain links TRBV3-1 with TRBJ2-3; the D call may be TRBD1 or TRBD2 (7 bases each). CDR1 and CDR2 (germline): LGHDT, YNNKEL (reference sequence). This CDR3 comprises 16 residues. Deletions cut 4 bases from V and 3 bases from J, with 17 bases between. The CDR3 DNA reads TGTGCCAGCAGCCCCCAGGGGGAGGGCGGTACAGATACGCAGTATTTT. Translation gives CASSPQGEGGTDTQYF.

V is TRBV27 and J is TRBJ2-1, with TRBD2 identical over 7 bases. Losses at the gene ends were 4 bases for V and 10 bases for J; bases not matched to a gene: 10. This CDR3 has 14 residues. From germline, CDR1 is MNHEY and CDR2 SMNVEV (reference sequence). The DNA for the CDR3 is TGTGCCAGCAGTTATAGGACTAACGGGAGGGAGCAGTTCTTC. This gives the protein CASSYRTNGREQFF.

This clonotype occurred many times. V usage is TRBV20-1 and J usage is TRBJ2-7; unclear D gene. Looked up from germline, CDR1 is DFQATT and CDR2 is SNEGSKA (reference sequence). With 1 base removed from V and 5 bases from J, the gap between germline ends came to 9 bases. The CDR3 length is 12 residues. CDR3 sequence reads: CSARGGVDEQYF. CDR3 bases: TGCAGTGCTAGAGGTGGGGTAGACGAGCAGTACTTC.

This clonotype showed up many times. The chain combines TRBV27 with TRBJ2-7, with a weak D call TRBD1 (7 bases). The CDR3 covers 14 residues. Trimming stripped 1 base from V and 4 bases from J, with 11 bases between. Germline CDR1 MNHEY, CDR2 SMNVEV (reference sequence). The CDR3 reads CASSLFPGGYEQYF. The CDR3 bases are TGTGCCAGCAGTTTATTCCCAGGGGGGTACGAGCAGTACTTC.

The table lists this clonotype with many counts. The chain couples TRBV24-1 to TRBJ2-1; the D is unclear. Germline V lookup: CDR1 KGHDR, CDR2 SFDVKD. The CDR3 loop spans 14 amino acids. The V end was cut by 3 bases, the J end by 2 bases, with 7 bases between. DNA for the CDR3: TGTGCCACCAGTGATGACCTAACCTACAATGAGCAGTTCTTC. This sequence encodes CATSDDLTYNEQFF.

This clonotype was picked up many times. V and J are TRBV7-8 and TRBJ1-2, with D possibly TRBD1 on 5 matching bases. V was cut by 5 bases and J by 2 bases, with 6 bases left in between. The CDR3 length is 12 residues. Germline V gene sequence: CDR1 SGHVS, CDR2 FQNEAQ. The CDR3: CASSRDNYGYTF. The CDR3 nucleotides are TGTGCCAGCAGCCGGGACAACTATGGCTACACCTTC.

The rearrangement joins TRBV7-9 to TRBJ1-2; tentatively, D is TRBD1 (5 bases). The CDR3 has 16 amino acids. Germline V gene data show CDR1 as SEHNR and CDR2 as FQNEAQ (reference sequence). V lost 4 bases, J lost 3 bases, and 18 bases lay in between. CDR3 amino acids: CASSSDLGGGDYGYTF. CDR3 nucleotide sequence: TGTGCCAGCAGCTCCGACCTGGGGGGGGGTGACTATGGCTACACCTTC.

The chain is built from TRBV6-2 or TRBV6-3 and TRBJ2-3, with 9 bases matching TRBD2. Trimming took 5 bases from V and 4 from J; bases not matched to a gene: 19. CDR3 length: 19 residues. Germline V CDR1 and CDR2: MNHEY, SVGEGT. CDR3 sequence reads: CASSPMRLIAGEGADTQYF. The CDR3 DNA follows: TGTGCCAGCAGTCCCATGCGGCTGATAGCGGGAGAGGGAGCAGATACGCAGTATTTT.

This clonotype was observed many times. J is TRBJ1-2 and V is TRBV28, with no clear D. The length of the CDR3 is 12 residues. With 5 bases removed from V and 3 bases from J, the gap between germline ends came to 7 bases. Germline CDR1 and CDR2: MDHEN and SYDVKM. The CDR3 region has the DNA TGTGCCAGCAGTCTCCTACACTATGGCTACACCTTC. Its translation: CASSLLHYGYTF.

This rearrangement joins TRBV12-3 or TRBV12-4 to TRBJ2-1; a weak D match, TRBD2 (5 bases). The V and J ends lost 9 bases and 0 bases respectively, with 12 bases between them. This CDR3 comprises 14 residues. Here the CDR3 DNA reads TGTGCCAGTCGGACTTTTAGCTCCTACAATGAGCAGTTCTTC. Residues: CASRTFSSYNEQFF.